Each of the 8 T cell receptor beta chains below was sequenced from the same sample in a study of T cells in localized non-small cell lung cancer. The repertoire was sequenced with immunoSEQ multiplex PCR; TCRdb's copy has only in-frame clones and lacks some. This sample has approximately 41,000 clones, with roughly nine tenths found just once. Sequencing was performed on PBMCs, taken before any cancer treatment. Source of these receptors: a woman aged 35-70 years with stage II lung adenocarcinoma.

This chain uses TRBV4-1 with TRBJ1-2; D perhaps matches TRBD1 (6 bases). V lost 5 bases to trimming and J lost 5 bases, with 24 bases between them. The CDR3 runs to 17 residues. Germline lookup yields CDR1 MGHRA and CDR2 YSYEKL. CDR3 region: CASSSEPMTGRGYGYTF. In nucleotides, the CDR3 is TGCGCCAGCAGCTCTGAGCCCATGACAGGACGTGGTTATGGCTACACCTTC.

J is TRBJ2-2 and V is TRBV7-2; D perhaps matches TRBD2 (5 bases). Trimming left V 6 bases short and J 1 base short, with 9 bases between. The CDR3 covers 14 residues. The germline V gene has CDR1 SGHTA and CDR2 FQGNSA. This CDR3 is CASRGRVNTGELFF. The DNA of the CDR3 is TGTGCCAGCAGAGGGAGAGTGAACACCGGGGAGCTGTTTTTT.

The CDR3 is CATSRDRGIYEQYF. The CDR3 nucleotides read TGTGCCACCAGCAGAGATAGAGGAATCTACGAGCAGTACTTC. The genes are TRBV15 and TRBJ2-7; D is unclear. Per germline, CDR1 LNHNV and CDR2 YYDKDF (reference sequence). This CDR3 has 14 amino acids. V lost 0 bases, J lost 3 bases, and 9 bases lay in between. The full variable domain, completed using reference TRBV15 and TRBJ2-7, is DAMVIQNPRYQVTQFGKPVTLSCSQTLNHNVMYWYQQKSSQAPKLLFHYYDKDFNNEADTPDNFQSRRPNTSFCFLDIRSPGLGDTAMYLCATSRDRGIYEQYFGPGTRLTVT.

The chain couples TRBV19 to TRBJ2-1; 8 nucleotides agree with TRBD2. V shed 3 bases, J shed 0 bases, and the junction held 7 bases outside the gene matches. In germline, CDR1 is LNHDA, CDR2 SQIVND (reference sequence). The CDR3 consists of 17 residues. The CDR3 nucleotides read TGTGCCAGTAGTATGGACCTAGCGGGTAGCTCCTACAATGAGCAGTTCTTC. Encoded protein: CASSMDLAGSSYNEQFF.

This chain connects TRBV19 to TRBJ1-5, with D perhaps matching TRBD1 (6 bases). The CDR3 contains 17 residues. With 8 bases removed from V and 0 bases from J, the gap between germline ends came to 20 bases. Germline CDR1 LNHDA, CDR2 SQIVND (reference sequence). The CDR3 DNA follows: TGTGCCAGTCAGAGAAGGGGGGGAGTAACTAGCAATCAGCCCCAGCATTTT. This sequence encodes CASQRRGGVTSNQPQHF.

The V call is TRBV2, the J call TRBJ2-7; D may match TRBD1 or TRBD2 (5 bases each). CDR1 and CDR2 (germline): SNHLY, FYNNEI. There are 12 residues in the CDR3. V gave up 10 bases and J gave up 4 bases, with 14 bases separating them. DNA of the CDR3: TGTGCCACCCGAGGGGCCGCGTACGAGCAGTACTTC. It translates to CATRGAAYEQYF.

The chain recombines TRBV7-6 with TRBJ2-1; 8 positions agree with TRBD2. V dropped 2 bases and J dropped 4; count of bases not matched to a gene: 16. Germline CDR1 is SGHVS and CDR2 is FNYEAQ. The CDR3 has 19 amino acids. The CDR3 region is CASSLNPPGVAGRYNEQFF. CDR3 sequence (DNA): TGTGCCAGCAGCTTAAACCCCCCGGGGGTAGCGGGGCGTTACAATGAGCAGTTCTTC.

This clone has just a few counts. The J gene is TRBJ2-7, the V gene TRBV28, with TRBD2 matching 7 bases. This CDR3 is built from 15 residues. V dropped 5 bases and J dropped 0; count of bases not matched to a gene: 7. Per germline, CDR1 MDHEN and CDR2 SYDVKM. CDR3 DNA sequence: TGTGCCAGCAGTCGGGGCGGGGGTTCCTCCTACGAGCAGTACTTC. Its protein is CASSRGGGSSYEQYF.